This passage covers 18 T cell receptor beta chains from one sample sequenced in a study of shared clonotypes between healthy human individuals. Clones were sequenced by immunoSEQ multiplex PCR, and TCRdb holds only the in-frame ones, with some missing. Of over a million clones listed, 95% to 99% are singletons. The sequenced material came from naive CD4+ T cells sorted from blood. The subset is: CD45RA+ positively selected. These receptors were taken from a man aged 25-45 years in good health.

The rearrangement uses TRBV28 and TRBJ2-7, with D possibly being TRBD2 (5 bases). Germline values: CDR1 MDHEN, CDR2 SYDVKM. The V gene lost 6 bases and the J gene lost 1 base, with 16 bases spanning the gap. The CDR3 covers 15 residues. The DNA for the CDR3 is TGTGCCAGCAGCATCATGGACGGGGAGTCCTACGAGCAGTACTTC. Translated, it gives CASSIMDGESYEQYF.

This clone was counted a single time. The chain links TRBV18 to TRBJ2-1; D is unclear. Germline V lookup: CDR1 KGHSH, CDR2 LQKENI. The CDR3 is 13 residues long. Deletions cut 0 bases from V and 9 bases from J, with 9 bases between. The CDR3 spells CASSPPGYGEQFF. The CDR3 coding sequence is TGTGCCAGCTCACCACCGGGTTACGGTGAGCAGTTCTTC.

This sequence joins TRBV6-5 and TRBJ2-3, with D possibly matching TRBD1 (6 bases). The V end was cut by 5 bases, the J end by 4 bases, with 13 bases between. Per germline, CDR1 MNHEY and CDR2 SVGAGI. CDR3 length: 14 residues. The CDR3 DNA reads TGTGCCAGCAGTAGTCAGGGGTTCGCAGATACGCAGTATTTT. Translated, it gives CASSSQGFADTQYF.

A word on this clone: Other DNA sequences in this specimen translate into the identical CDR3. V is TRBV5-1 and J is TRBJ2-3, with D possibly being TRBD2 (6 bases). The CDR3 spans 14 residues. Trimming cost V 4 bases and J 1 base, with 10 bases left between them. Per germline, CDR1 SGHRS and CDR2 YFSETQ. The CDR3 spells CASSLTSGTDTQYF. The CDR3, as DNA: TGCGCCAGCAGCCTGACTAGTGGCACAGATACGCAGTATTTT.

The rearrangement joins TRBV6-1 to TRBJ1-5; 7 bases are shared with TRBD1. CDR3 size: 15 residues. Trimming at V came to 5 bases and at J to 3 bases, leaving 7 bases not matched to a gene. The germline V gene has CDR1 MNHNS and CDR2 SASEGT. The CDR3 loop reads CASSLWTGLNQPQHF. CDR3 nucleotides: TGTGCCAGCAGTCTATGGACAGGACTCAATCAGCCCCAGCATTTT.

The genes are TRBV7-9 and TRBJ2-1; the D gene is possibly TRBD2 (5 bases). The CDR3 sequence is 15 residues long. Germline CDR1 is SEHNR and CDR2 is FQNEAQ (reference sequence). Trimming cost V 4 bases and J 10 bases, with 20 bases left between them. CDR3 amino acids: CASSSREGTRREQFF. For the CDR3, the DNA is TGTGCCAGCAGCTCTAGAGAGGGTACTAGACGAGAGCAGTTCTTC.

The V call is TRBV7-2, the J call TRBJ2-2; the D is unclear. Trimming took off 3 bases at V and 3 bases at J, with 17 bases between the two ends. The CDR3 is 17 residues long. Germline CDR1 SGHTA, CDR2 FQGNSA. The CDR3 loop reads CASSFDSPGRYTGELFF. The DNA for the CDR3 is TGTGCCAGCAGCTTCGACTCACCGGGCAGATACACCGGGGAGCTGTTTTTT.

As concerns this clone: Other DNA sequences in this specimen translate into the identical CDR3. The chain joins TRBV14 to TRBJ2-3; D could derive from TRBD1 or TRBD2 (5 bases each). Trimming removed 0 bases from V and 1 base from J, with 8 bases in between. CDR3 size: 15 residues. CDR1 and CDR2 from the germline V gene are SGHDN and FVKESK. This chain's CDR3 is CASSQDPGRTDTQYF. The CDR3 DNA is TGTGCCAGCAGCCAAGATCCGGGACGCACAGATACGCAGTATTTT.

The chain uses TRBV5-6 and TRBJ2-6, with D possibly being TRBD1 (6 bases). This CDR3 contains 15 residues. V was pared by 3 bases and J by 5 bases, with 12 bases between. Germline V gives CDR1 SGHDT, CDR2 YYEEEE. CDR3 DNA: TGTGCCAGCAGCTCCAACAGGGATAGGGCCAACGTCCTGACTTTC. It translates to CASSSNRDRANVLTF.

The CDR3 sequence: CASSPRPGGMAFF. CDR3 sequence (DNA): TGTGCCAGCAGCCCGCGGCCAGGTGGGATGGCTTTCTTT. The V and J genes are TRBV6-5 and TRBJ1-1, with unresolved D. The germline V gene encodes CDR1 MNHEY and CDR2 SVGAGI. The CDR3 consists of 13 residues. V was pared by 6 bases and J by 11 bases, with 19 bases between.

V is TRBV19 and J is TRBJ2-7; D possibly corresponds to TRBD1 (7 bases). This CDR3 is 17 amino acids long. The V and J ends lost 4 bases and 6 bases respectively, with 25 bases between them. Per the germline V gene, CDR1 is LNHDA and CDR2 is SQIVND (reference sequence). The CDR3 sequence is CASSRHAAGQMLLEQYF. The CDR3 DNA reads TGTGCCAGTAGTAGACACGCTGCGGGACAGATGCTCCTCGAGCAGTACTTC.

As to this clone: Other DNA sequences in this sample translate to the same CDR3. The chain recombines TRBV19 with TRBJ2-1; no clear D gene. Germline CDR1 LNHDA, CDR2 SQIVND (reference sequence). The length of the CDR3 is 11 residues. Trimming removed 3 bases from V and 6 bases from J, with 3 bases in between. CDR3 nucleotides: TGTGCCAGTAGTATTGTCAATGAGCAGTTCTTC. Encoded protein: CASSIVNEQFF.

The chain links TRBV11-2 to TRBJ2-2, with D unclear. This CDR3 is built from 14 residues. Germline CDR1 SGHAT, CDR2 FQNNGV. V lost 3 bases, J lost 7 bases, and 12 bases lay in between. This CDR3 is CASSFSRVIGELFF. The CDR3 bases are TGTGCCAGCAGCTTTTCTAGGGTCATCGGGGAGCTGTTTTTT.

As regards this clone: The junction differs from germline at one of its ends, possibly a read error. The V call is TRBV7-7, the J call TRBJ2-1; 7 bases are shared with TRBD1. This CDR3 is built from 13 residues. CDR1 and CDR2 from the germline V gene are SSHAT and FNYEAQ (reference sequence). The CDR3 sequence is CASSRDSYNEQFF. CDR3 coding DNA: TGTGCTAGCAGCCGGGACAGCTACAATGAGCAGTTCTTC.

The chain recombines TRBV30 with TRBJ2-5; D is possibly TRBD1 (7 bases). The ends were cut back, 3 bases at V and 2 bases at J, with 22 bases in the middle. Germline V gene sequence: CDR1 GTSNPN, CDR2 SVGIG (reference sequence). This CDR3 is built from 17 residues. In DNA, the CDR3 is TGTGCCTGGAGCTTTATCAGGGGGGACAAGCCGCAAGAGACCCAGTACTTC. Translated, it gives CAWSFIRGDKPQETQYF.

The chain carries TRBV18 and TRBJ1-5, with a possible D match to TRBD1 (5 bases). The germline V and J ends were trimmed by 0 bases and 0 bases, with 12 bases remaining between them. CDR1 and CDR2 from the germline V gene are KGHSH and LQKENI. The CDR3 spans 17 residues. The CDR3 here is CASSPPWDGNSNQPQHF. The CDR3 nucleotides are TGTGCCAGCTCACCACCGTGGGACGGGAATAGCAATCAGCCCCAGCATTTT.

This sequence joins TRBV5-1 and TRBJ2-7; D perhaps matches TRBD2 (5 bases). Germline V gene data show CDR1 as SGHRS and CDR2 as YFSETQ. V dropped 4 bases and J dropped 6 bases, with 17 bases sitting between them. The CDR3 sequence is 14 residues long. The CDR3 reads CASSERVALGEQYF. As DNA, the CDR3 is TGCGCCAGCAGCGAGAGGGTCGCTTTGGGCGAGCAGTACTTC.

The rearrangement uses TRBV18 and TRBJ2-1; 8 nucleotides match TRBD1. The CDR3 contains 15 residues. Germline V gene data show CDR1 as KGHSH and CDR2 as LQKENI. After removal of 4 bases from V and 4 bases from J, the junction contained 6 bases not matched to a gene. CDR3: CASSHDRGPYNEQFF. For the CDR3, the DNA is TGTGCCAGCTCACACGACAGGGGCCCGTACAATGAGCAGTTCTTC. The full variable domain, its missing parts supplied by reference TRBV18 and TRBJ2-1, is NAGVMQNPRHLVRRRGQEARLRCSPMKGHSHVYWYRQLPEEGLKFMVYLQKENIIDESGMPKERFSAEFPKEGPSILRIQQVVRGDSAAYFCASSHDRGPYNEQFFGPGTRLTVL.